The next 6 T cell receptor beta chains were all read from a single sample in a study of regulatory T cells in long-lasting Graves disease. HTBI primers from iRepertoire and Arm-PCR of CDR3 regions yielded the TCR beta libraries. TCRdb re-called the multiplex PCR reads through MiXCR, storing one row per CDR3 protein. The table lists 360,000 or so distinct CDR3 sequences, 20% to 25% of them singletons. Time point described: persistent/refractory GD, antithyroid drugs over 5 years with positive TRAb. Researchers made the TCR library from RNA that was extracted from PBMCs. Source: peripheral blood mononuclear cells (PBMCs), taken when the disease was refractory, from a patient treated with antithyroid drugs. These receptors came from a woman between 35 and 50 years old with Graves disease.

This clonotype was seen at least ten times. V usage is TRBV3-1 and J usage is TRBJ2-6; D may be TRBD1 (6 bases). The CDR3 covers 16 residues. CDR1 is LGHDT and CDR2 is YNNKEL in the germline V gene (reference sequence). The V gene lost 4 bases and the J gene lost 0 bases, with 10 bases spanning the gap. CDR3 loop: CASSPDRTSGANVLTF. The CDR3 DNA sequence: TGTGCCAGCAGCCCCGACAGGACCTCTGGGGCCAACGTCCTGACTTTC.

This clonotype came up many times. The chain employs TRBV6-5 and TRBJ2-7; 8 bases are a match to TRBD1. The CDR3 has 14 residues. In germline, CDR1 is MNHEY, CDR2 SVGAGI. The J segment lost 3 bases and the V segment lost 4 bases, leaving 5 bases of the junction unmatched. CDR3 residues: CASSFDRGFYEQYF. The CDR3 DNA follows: TGTGCCAGCAGTTTCGACAGGGGTTTCTACGAGCAGTACTTC.

This clonotype was counted ten times or more. This chain uses TRBV11-2 with TRBJ2-7, with no clear D. CDR1 is SGHAT and CDR2 is FQNNGV in the germline V gene. There are 14 residues in the CDR3. V was shortened by 1 base and J by 3 bases, with 10 bases between the two germline ends. As DNA, the CDR3 is TGTGCCAGCAGCTTAGGTCACAGTCTCTACGAGCAGTACTTC. It translates to CASSLGHSLYEQYF.

This clonotype was found many times. The CDR3, as DNA: TGTGCCAGCAGTCCCTCCCCGGGACTTACCGCCGATCAGCCCCAGCATTTT. Its protein product is CASSPSPGLTADQPQHF. The chain is built from TRBV28 and TRBJ1-5; tentative D call: TRBD1 (5 bases). Trimming took off 5 bases at V and 5 bases at J, with 22 bases between the two ends. Germline lookup yields CDR1 MDHEN and CDR2 SYDVKM. The CDR3 runs 17 residues.

This clonotype was detected only a few times. The chain carries TRBV12-3 or TRBV12-4 and TRBJ2-3, with 10 bases identical to TRBD2. V lost 2 bases to trimming and J lost 4 bases; unmatched junction nucleotides: 6. The CDR3 is 16 residues long. CDR3 sequence (DNA): TGTGCCAGCAGTTTAAGTGCTAGCGGGAGTGCAGATACGCAGTATTTT. Protein sequence: CASSLSASGSADTQYF.

This chain links TRBV19 with TRBJ2-6; 8 positions match TRBD1. The CDR3 runs 20 residues. The V segment lost 2 bases and the J segment 0 bases; nucleotides outside the gene matches: 12. Germline CDR1 LNHDA, CDR2 SQIVND (reference sequence). The CDR3 DNA follows: TGTGCCAGTAGTATAAGGTGGGGACAGGTATTGATCTCTGGGGCCAACGTCCTGACTTTC. Translating it yields CASSIRWGQVLISGANVLTF.